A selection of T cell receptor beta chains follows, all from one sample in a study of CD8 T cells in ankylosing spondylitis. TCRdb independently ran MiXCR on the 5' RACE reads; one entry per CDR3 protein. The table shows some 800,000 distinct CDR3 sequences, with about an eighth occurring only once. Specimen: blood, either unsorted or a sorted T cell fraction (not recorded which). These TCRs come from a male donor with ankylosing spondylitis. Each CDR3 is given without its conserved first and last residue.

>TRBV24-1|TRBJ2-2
ATSDNGQRTGELF
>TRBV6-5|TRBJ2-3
ASSSGLPDTQY
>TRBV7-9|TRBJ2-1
ASRPLSLTYNEQF
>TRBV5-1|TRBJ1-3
ASSSTGVSGNTIY
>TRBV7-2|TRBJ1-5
ASSPSVNQPQH
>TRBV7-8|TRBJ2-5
ASSHGPLRETQY
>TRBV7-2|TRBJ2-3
ASSPIGAGGRDTQY
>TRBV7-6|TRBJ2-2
ASTPGTGTGELF
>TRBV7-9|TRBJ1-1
ASSSPRGGSNTEAF
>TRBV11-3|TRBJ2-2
ASSLVRTSGRYTGELF
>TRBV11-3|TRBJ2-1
ASSLGGASGRSDNEQF
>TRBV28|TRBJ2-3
ATHRAGSGTDTQY
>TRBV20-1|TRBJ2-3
SAVDKGSTDTQY
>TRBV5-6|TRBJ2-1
ASSLDGGYHYNEQF
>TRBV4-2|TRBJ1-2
ASSHPSNGYT
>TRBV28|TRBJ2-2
ASSLRPETGELF
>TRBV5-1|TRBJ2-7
ASSSTGGSLEQY
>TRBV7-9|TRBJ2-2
ASQPMTGELF
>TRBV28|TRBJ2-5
ASRTTGEGETQY
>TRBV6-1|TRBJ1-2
ASSQDGSLTYGYT
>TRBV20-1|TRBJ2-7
SVASSAYYEQY
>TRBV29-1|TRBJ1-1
SVEGQLKIEAF
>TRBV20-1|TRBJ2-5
SARELGRKETQY
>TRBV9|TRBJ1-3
ASSVASGHAVSGNTIY
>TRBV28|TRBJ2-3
ASSSRPGATDTQY
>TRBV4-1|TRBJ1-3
ASSYRTGGFLSGNTIY
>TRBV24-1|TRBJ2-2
ATSDLDRGAGELF